This T cell receptor beta chain emerged from a study of T cell repertoires in cytomegalovirus infection. Whole-study context: Public TCR beta signatures were indicative of both CMV infection and a matching HLA type. Study-wide results and limits: The response measured ex vivo was dominated by TCR beta clonotypes (HLA-C-restricted and CMV-specific).

The CDR3 spans 14 residues. Germline CDR1 reads SEHNR; CDR2 reads FQNEAQ (reference sequence). V was trimmed by 1 base and J by 3 bases, leaving 6 bases between them. This clonotype was recorded a few times. Its specificity is not known. TCRdb re-called the reads with MiXCR, one entry per CDR3 protein. The table shows about 180,000 distinct CDR3 sequences, with approximately 17% occurring only once. The chain employs TRBV7-9 and TRBJ1-4; D is unclear. This clonotype was sampled from a human donor in good health (CMV status not recorded). Some clones in this sample may be carry-over from other donors' samples. Sequenced input: CD8+ T cells from PBMCs. CDR3 coding DNA: TGTGCCAGCAGCTTAGAATTGTCTAATGAAAAACTGTTTTTT. Translation: CASSLELSNEKLFF.